These 5 T cell receptor beta chains were all obtained from the same sample, sequenced in a study of monozygotic twins with inflammatory bowel disease. TCRdb reanalyzed the 5' RACE reads and collapses them to one entry per CDR3 protein, without DNA. The sample's table shows 350,000 to 550,000 distinct CDR3 sequences. The sequenced material came from blood. These receptors originate from a human donor with ulcerative colitis or Crohn's disease, or a healthy co-twin of an affected twin (not recorded which).

The gene calls are TRBV7-2 and TRBJ1-4. The germline gives CDR1 SGHTA, CDR2 FQGNSA. The CDR3 contains 16 residues. CDR3 sequence: CASSLAGQGTNEKLFF.

The chain has TRBV18 and TRBJ2-5; TCRdb names TRBD1, which stays unverified in the absence of DNA. Germline V gives CDR1 KGHSH, CDR2 LQKENI. The CDR3 spans 17 residues. The CDR3 here is CASSPPSGRGREETQYF.

The rearrangement uses TRBV10-3 and TRBJ1-4; TCRdb selects TRBD1, and the lack of DNA leaves this call unchecked. The CDR3 runs to 17 residues. The germline CDR1 and CDR2 sequences are ENHRY and SYGVKD. This CDR3 reads CAISESFGQGPNEKLFF.

The chain uses TRBV3-1 and TRBJ2-5; checking the TCRdb D call of TRBD1 is not possible without DNA. This CDR3 is built from 18 residues. Looked up from germline, CDR1 is LGHDT and CDR2 is YNNKEL (reference sequence). CDR3 residues: CASSQPGGNRGTQETQYF.

The chain combines TRBV19 with TRBJ2-1. Looked up from germline, CDR1 is LNHDA and CDR2 is SQIVND (reference sequence). The CDR3 spans 15 residues. This CDR3 reads CASSPSGGRYNQQFF. The full variable domain, rest sourced from reference TRBV19 and TRBJ2-1, is DGGITQSPKYLFRKEGQNVTLSCEQNLNHDAMYWYRQDPGQGLRLIYYSQIVNDFQKGDIAEGYSVSREKKESFPLTVTSAQKNPTAFYLCASSPSGGRYNQQFFGPGTRLTVL.